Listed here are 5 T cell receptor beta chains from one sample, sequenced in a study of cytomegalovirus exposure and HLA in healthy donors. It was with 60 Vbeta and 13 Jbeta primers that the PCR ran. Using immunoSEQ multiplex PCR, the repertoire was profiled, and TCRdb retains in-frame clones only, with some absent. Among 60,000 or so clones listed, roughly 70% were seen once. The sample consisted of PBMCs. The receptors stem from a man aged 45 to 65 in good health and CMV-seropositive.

Here the CDR3 reads CASSGGGRATDTQYF. Here the CDR3 DNA reads TGTGCCAGCTCTGGCGGCGGGAGGGCCACAGATACGCAGTATTTT. The V gene is TRBV2, the J gene TRBJ2-3; 9 positions match TRBD2. Per germline, CDR1 SNHLY and CDR2 FYNNEI. The CDR3 length is 15 residues. Unmatched junction bases numbered 8, after V lost 8 bases and J lost 2 bases. Combining the CDR3 with reference TRBV2 and TRBJ2-3 gives the whole variable domain EPEVTQTPSHQVTQMGQEVILRCVPISNHLYFYWYRQILGQKVEFLVSFYNNEISEKSEIFDDQFSVERPDGSNFTLKIRSTKLEDSAMYFCASSGGGRATDTQYFGPGTRLTVL.

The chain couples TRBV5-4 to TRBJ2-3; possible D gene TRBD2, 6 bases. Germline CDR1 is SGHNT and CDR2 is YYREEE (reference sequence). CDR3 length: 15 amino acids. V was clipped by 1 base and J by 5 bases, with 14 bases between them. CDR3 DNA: TGTGCCAGCAGCTTGTCGGAGGGTTCGGTAGATACGCAGTATTTT. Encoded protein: CASSLSEGSVDTQYF.

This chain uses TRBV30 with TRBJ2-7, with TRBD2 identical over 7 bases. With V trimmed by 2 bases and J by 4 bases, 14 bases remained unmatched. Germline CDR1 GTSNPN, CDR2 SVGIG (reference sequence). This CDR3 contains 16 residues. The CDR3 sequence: CAWSTYGRGVLYEQYF. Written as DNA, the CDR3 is TGTGCCTGGAGTACCTACGGACGGGGGGTTTTGTACGAGCAGTACTTC. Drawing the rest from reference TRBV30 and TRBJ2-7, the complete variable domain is SQTIHQWPATLVQPVGSPLSLECTVEGTSNPNLYWYRQAAGRGLQLLFYSVGIGQISSEVPQNLSASRPQDRQFILSSKKLLLSDSGFYLCAWSTYGRGVLYEQYFGPGTRLTVT.

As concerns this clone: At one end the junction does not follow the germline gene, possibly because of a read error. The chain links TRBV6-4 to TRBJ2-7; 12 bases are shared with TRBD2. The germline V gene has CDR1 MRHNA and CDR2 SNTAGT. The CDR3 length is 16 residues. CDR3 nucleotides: TGTGCCAGCAGTGACCTAGCGGGGGGGTCCGCCCCTTCGCAGAACTTC. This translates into CASSDLAGGSAPSQNF.

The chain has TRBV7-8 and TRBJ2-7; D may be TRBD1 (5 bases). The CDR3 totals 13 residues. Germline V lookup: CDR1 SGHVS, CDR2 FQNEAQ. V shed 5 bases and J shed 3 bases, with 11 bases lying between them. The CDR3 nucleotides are TGTGCCAGCAGCCCCCTGGACAACTACGAGCAGTACTTC. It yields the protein CASSPLDNYEQYF.